What follows are 7 T cell receptor beta chains derived from one specimen sequenced in a study of molecular identifiers for immune sequencing clone quantification. TCRdb fed the PCR reads into MiXCR, producing one record per CDR3 protein. The table includes some 580,000 distinct CDR3 sequences, about 25% detected once. The sequencing sample was made of naive CD8+ T cells from blood, with Jurkat cell RNA spiked in. Subset described: FACS-sorted CD8+CD4-CCR7+CD45RA+ naive T cells. All receptors come from a human donor in good health. Some libraries in this study had Jurkat cell RNA spiked in.

This clonotype was observed once. The V gene is TRBV14, the J gene TRBJ1-3, with D uncertain. Germline V gives CDR1 SGHDN, CDR2 FVKESK. The CDR3 totals 16 residues. Trimming took 0 bases from V and 6 from J, leaving 15 bases between them. CDR3 DNA sequence: TGTGCCAGCAGCCAAGAGCGATGGTTTACGGAAAACACCATATATTTT. Protein: CASSQERWFTENTIYF.

CDR3: CASSQRLAGGPSSYEQYF. The CDR3 region has the DNA TGTGCCAGCAGCCAAAGGCTAGCGGGAGGGCCTAGCTCCTACGAGCAGTACTTC. This chain connects TRBV7-3 to TRBJ2-7; 12 nucleotides align to TRBD2. Germline V gene lookup returns CDR1 SGHTA and CDR2 FQGTGA. V lost 5 bases and J lost 0; bases outside the gene matches: 11. The CDR3 contains 18 residues.

This clonotype has just a few counts. This chain connects TRBV27 to TRBJ2-3; D might be TRBD1 (6 bases). The CDR3 contains 14 residues. V was cut by 6 bases and J by 6 bases, with 16 bases left in between. CDR1 is MNHEY and CDR2 is SMNVEV in the germline V gene (reference sequence). The CDR3 bases are TGTGCCAGCAGACAACTTACAGGGTACGATACGCAGTATTTT. This codes for CASRQLTGYDTQYF.

A remark on this clonotype: Given a much more abundant clone one base away, this may be a read error. This chain links TRBV20-1 with TRBJ2-7; D unresolved. From germline, CDR1 is DFQATT and CDR2 SNEGSKA (reference sequence). The CDR3 runs 11 residues. The CDR3 loop is CSANFGYEQSF. The CDR3, as DNA: TGCAGTGCTAACTTTGGCTACGAGCAGTCCTTC.

This chain uses TRBV7-3 with TRBJ2-3; TRBD2 might be the D (5 bases). The CDR3 contains 15 residues. Per the germline V gene, CDR1 is SGHTA and CDR2 is FQGTGA. The V end was cut by 2 bases, the J end by 8 bases, with 17 bases between. The CDR3: CASSLSGSRAATQYF. The CDR3 DNA is TGTGCCAGCAGCTTATCGGGATCAAGGGCAGCTACGCAGTATTTT.

This chain joins TRBV19 and TRBJ2-7, with D hard to call. Looked up from germline, CDR1 is LNHDA and CDR2 is SQIVND (reference sequence). Trimming removed 5 bases from V and 3 bases from J, with 26 bases in between. This CDR3 has 18 residues. The CDR3 DNA follows: TGTGCCAGTAGTCCCCGCCGATATATGGGCCGAGGATTCTACGAGCAGTACTTC. It specifies CASSPRRYMGRGFYEQYF.

With regard to this clonotype: With a much larger clone just one base away, this may be a read error. This chain uses TRBV2 with TRBJ2-3, with TRBD2 matching 13 bases. V shed 8 bases and J 0 bases; nucleotides not matched to a gene: 11. The CDR3 has 18 residues. Germline V CDR1 and CDR2: SNHLY, FYNNEI. CDR3 DNA: TGTGCCAGCGGCGAAGGACTAGCGGGGGCCCCGAGCACAGATACGCAGTATTTT. Translating gives CASGEGLAGAPSTDTQYF.